The sequence of this TCR beta chain was determined in a study of Ad26.COV2.S vaccination and SARS-CoV-2 variants. In regard to this clone: Antigen: not known.

The germline V and J ends were trimmed by 5 bases and 8 bases, with 18 bases remaining between them. Germline CDR1 reads SGHAT; CDR2 reads FQNNGV. The CDR3 has 14 amino acids. Profiled with immunoSEQ multiplex PCR; TCRdb holds only in-frame clones, not every one. The repertoire holds about 87,000 clones, with more than 65% as singletons. General observations from the study: It was vaccine recipients, not placebo recipients, who had the higher spike-specific TCR breadth.

The chain uses TRBV11-2 and TRBJ1-1, with a weak D call TRBD1 (5 bases). This clonotype was sampled from a human donor who had recovered from COVID-19. The sequences come from peripheral blood, collected after recovery from COVID-19. CDR3 sequence (DNA): TGTGCCAGCAGCCTGGGGGGGACCCCCAGGGAAGCTTTCTTT. Residues: CASSLGGTPREAFF.